The clone carrying this T cell receptor beta chain was seen only a few times. The data were produced by immunoSEQ multiplex PCR, yet TCRdb's version contains in-frame clones alone and is incomplete. This table has about 370,000 clones, approximately 86% appearing once. These data are taken from a study of Ad26.COV2.S vaccination and SARS-CoV-2 variants. Germline CDR1 reads KGHDR; CDR2 reads SFDVKD. V lost 10 bases and J lost 3, with 15 bases in between. CDR3 length: 14 residues. Treatment here: some 20 received Ad26.COV2.S at low or high dose, single or two shots; about 5 received placebo; per-sample allocation not given. After the first vaccine or placebo injection, samples were drawn on day 63.

V is TRBV24-1 and J is TRBJ1-5; D gene ambiguous. This receptor was obtained from a person between 18 and 65 years old who received the Ad26.COV2.S COVID-19 vaccine or a placebo. The sample consisted of peripheral blood, taken in a trial of Ad26.COV2.S vaccine versus placebo. DNA for the CDR3: TGTGCCACGTCTGGGTCGGGCATCAATCAGCCCCAGCATTTT. It encodes CATSGSGINQPQHF.